This TCR beta chain appears in the sequencing data of a study of blood T cells in healthy people across ages. The CDR3 contains 19 residues. Germline V gene lookup returns CDR1 GTSNPN and CDR2 SVGIG (reference sequence). V was trimmed by 0 bases and J by 7 bases, leaving 30 bases between them. Alongside a J-beta primer mix, a sample-barcoded 5' primer served in a second PCR lasting roughly 6 to 11 cycles. TCRdb reprocessed the 5' RACE reads via MiXCR and lists one record per CDR3 protein. The sample has just over 1 million distinct CDR3 sequences; more than 35% are singletons. This TCR was sampled from a woman aged 55-69 years in good health. The material sequenced was blood. The chain has TRBV30 and TRBJ2-5, with a possible D match to TRBD1 (6 bases). This CDR3 reads CAWSVLNPPTGLRKVTQYF. The DNA of the CDR3 is TGTGCCTGGAGTGTACTAAACCCCCCGACAGGACTCCGTAAGGTGACCCAGTACTTC.